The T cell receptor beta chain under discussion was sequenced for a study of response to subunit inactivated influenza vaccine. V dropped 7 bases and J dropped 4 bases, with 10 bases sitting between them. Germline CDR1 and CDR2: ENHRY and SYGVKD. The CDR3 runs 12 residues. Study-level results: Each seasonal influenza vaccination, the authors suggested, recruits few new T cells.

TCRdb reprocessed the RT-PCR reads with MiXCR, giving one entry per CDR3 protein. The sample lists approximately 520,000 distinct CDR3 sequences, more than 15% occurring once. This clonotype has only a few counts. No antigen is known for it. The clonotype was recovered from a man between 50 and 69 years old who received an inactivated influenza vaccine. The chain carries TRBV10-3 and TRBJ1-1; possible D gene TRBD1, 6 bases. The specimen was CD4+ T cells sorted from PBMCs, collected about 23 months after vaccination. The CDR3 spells CAIKEGGTEAFF. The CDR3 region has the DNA TGTGCCATCAAGGAAGGGGGCACTGAAGCTTTCTTT.